Below are 20 T cell receptor beta chains sequenced from a single sample in a study of regulatory T cells in long-lasting Graves disease. Arm-PCR with iRepertoire HTBI primers amplified the CDR3 regions for these TCR beta libraries. TCRdb re-called the multiplex PCR reads through MiXCR, storing one row per CDR3 protein. The sample lists about 450,000 distinct CDR3 sequences, approximately 14% occurring once. Described time point: newly diagnosed GD, antithyroid drugs for less than 3 months. The authors made the TCR library using RNA they extracted from PBMCs. The data also belong to a second study, concerning T cells in Graves' hyperthyroidism and ophthalmopathy.

The sequencing here drew on peripheral blood mononuclear cells (PBMCs), taken at new diagnosis, from a patient treated with antithyroid drugs. All receptors derive from a woman in her forties or fifties with Graves disease.

The table lists this clonotype with a few counts. This rearrangement joins TRBV4-1 to TRBJ2-5; tentatively, D is TRBD1 (6 bases). CDR1 is MGHRA and CDR2 is YSYEKL in the germline V gene. The CDR3 contains 15 residues. Trimming took off 2 bases at V and 2 bases at J, with 12 bases between the two ends. CDR3 region: CASSQTRTDQETQYF. For the CDR3, the DNA is TGCGCCAGCAGCCAAACCCGGACAGATCAAGAGACCCAGTACTTC.

The CDR3 loop reads CASSLGGTSGRTGELFF. The CDR3 DNA sequence: TGTGCCAGCAGCTTAGGGGGGACTAGCGGGAGAACCGGGGAGCTGTTTTTT. V gene TRBV11-2 combines with J gene TRBJ2-2; 14 nucleotides match TRBD2. V trimming: 1 base; J trimming: 5 bases; junction bases outside the gene matches: 3. The CDR3 sequence is 17 residues long. Germline lookup yields CDR1 SGHAT and CDR2 FQNNGV.

Ten or more counts support this clonotype. This rearrangement joins TRBV18 to TRBJ1-5; D possibly corresponds to TRBD1 (5 bases). Germline CDR1 KGHSH, CDR2 LQKENI. The CDR3 is 14 amino acids. Trimming shortened V by 3 bases and J by 5 bases, and 11 bases separated the two germline ends. The CDR3 bases are TGTGCCAGCTCACCGACAGAGCTTCATCAGCCCCAGCATTTT. Its translation: CASSPTELHQPQHF. Full variable domain (outside the CDR3, taken from reference TRBV18 and TRBJ1-5): NAGVMQNPRHLVRRRGQEARLRCSPMKGHSHVYWYRQLPEEGLKFMVYLQKENIIDESGMPKERFSAEFPKEGPSILRIQQVVRGDSAAYFCASSPTELHQPQHFGDGTRLSIL.

This clonotype was seen a few times. An end of the junction differs from the germline gene, which may be a read error. The chain has TRBV30 and TRBJ2-7; D gene unclear. This CDR3 is built from 15 residues. Germline V gene data show CDR1 as GTSNPN and CDR2 as SVGIG (reference sequence). The chain's CDR3 is CTWVPPYETGYEQYF. The DNA of the CDR3 is TGTACCTGGGTACCCCCCTACGAAACGGGCTACGAGCAGTACTTC.

Regarding this clonotype: This may arise from a read error, as a much more abundant clone is one base away. CDR3 region: CASSHSDNQETQFF. The CDR3 DNA follows: TGTGCCAGCAGTCACTCAGACAACCAAGAGACCCAGTTCTTC. The V and J genes are TRBV12-3 or TRBV12-4 and TRBJ2-1; D uncertain. The CDR3 runs 14 residues. V was pared by 5 bases and J by 13 bases, with 21 bases between.

This chain connects TRBV7-8 to TRBJ2-1, with a tentative D call TRBD2 (5 bases). The germline gives CDR1 SGHVS, CDR2 FQNEAQ. Trimming left V 1 base short and J 1 base short, with 11 bases between. The CDR3 has 16 residues. CDR3 in amino acids: CASSLVRRRSYNEQFF. The CDR3 region has the DNA TGTGCCAGCAGCTTAGTCCGACGGAGGTCCTACAATGAGCAGTTCTTC.

J is TRBJ2-5 and V is TRBV5-1; 14 nucleotides match TRBD2. This CDR3 comprises 16 residues. Per germline, CDR1 SGHRS and CDR2 YFSETQ. V lost 3 bases to trimming and J lost 4 bases; unmatched junction nucleotides: 5. CDR3 in amino acids: CASSWGTSGSGETQYF. CDR3 in DNA: TGCGCCAGCAGCTGGGGGACTAGCGGGAGTGGAGAGACCCAGTACTTC.

In DNA form, the CDR3 reads TGTGCCAGCAGTTACGGTCTAGCGATTAATGAGCAGTTCTTC. The encoded protein is CASSYGLAINEQFF. The chain is built from TRBV6-2 or TRBV6-3 and TRBJ2-1; tentatively, D is TRBD2 (6 bases). This CDR3 spans 14 amino acids. V shed 2 bases and J shed 7 bases, with 12 bases lying between them. Per germline, CDR1 MNHEY and CDR2 SVGEGT.

This clonotype was detected a few times. The chain links TRBV9 to TRBJ2-1, with TRBD1 identical over 11 bases. The CDR3 has 16 residues. V lost 3 bases to trimming and J lost 4 bases; unmatched junction nucleotides: 6. Germline CDR1 is SGDLS and CDR2 is YYNGEE. The CDR3 loop reads CASSGSGTGGYNEQFF. CDR3 nucleotide sequence: TGTGCCAGCAGCGGCTCCGGGACAGGGGGATACAATGAGCAGTTCTTC.

The chain couples TRBV19 to TRBJ2-7; the match to TRBD1 covers 9 bases. Germline lookup yields CDR1 LNHDA and CDR2 SQIVND (reference sequence). V gave up 4 bases and J gave up 5 bases; unmatched junction bases: 6. The CDR3 length is 14 residues. The CDR3 here is CASSNRDRANEQYF. CDR3 nucleotides: TGTGCCAGTAGTAACCGGGACAGGGCAAACGAGCAGTACTTC. Filled out from reference TRBV19 and TRBJ2-7, the complete variable domain reads DGGITQSPKYLFRKEGQNVTLSCEQNLNHDAMYWYRQDPGQGLRLIYYSQIVNDFQKGDIAEGYSVSREKKESFPLTVTSAQKNPTAFYLCASSNRDRANEQYFGPGTRLTVT.

The chain is built from TRBV12-3 or TRBV12-4 and TRBJ2-6, with D perhaps TRBD2 (5 bases). The CDR3 spans 15 residues. The ends were cut back, 6 bases at V and 0 bases at J, with 9 bases in the middle. In DNA form, the CDR3 reads TGTGCCAGCAGCAACGGACTCTCTGGGGCCAACGTCCTGACTTTC. Amino acid sequence: CASSNGLSGANVLTF.

Only a few counts were recorded for this clonotype. The rearrangement links TRBV7-9 to TRBJ2-1; TRBD2 agrees at 9 bases. Losses at the gene ends were 0 bases for V and 2 bases for J; bases not matched to a gene: 5. Germline V lookup: CDR1 SEHNR, CDR2 FQNEAQ (reference sequence). CDR3 length equals 17 residues. The CDR3 DNA sequence: TGTGCCAGCAGCTTAGCGGTAGCGGGAGATACCTACAATGAGCAGTTCTTC. This translates into CASSLAVAGDTYNEQFF.

The chain joins TRBV10-3 to TRBJ1-3; D gene ambiguous. The germline V gene encodes CDR1 ENHRY and CDR2 SYGVKD. The CDR3 consists of 19 residues. V lost 2 bases, J lost 0 bases, and 20 bases lay in between. DNA of the CDR3: TGTGCCATCAGTGAGAATGTCGGGTACACCTTGAGCTCTGGAAACACCATATATTTT. It encodes CAISENVGYTLSSGNTIYF.

This clonotype was observed at least ten times. The CDR3 DNA reads as TGTGCCAGCTCACCGGGACAGGGGGCTTATACGCAGTATTTT. This gives the protein CASSPGQGAYTQYF. The chain joins TRBV18 to TRBJ2-3; 12 nucleotides align to TRBD1. The CDR3 contains 14 residues. Germline V gene data show CDR1 as KGHSH and CDR2 as LQKENI. The V segment lost 3 bases and the J segment 7 bases; nucleotides outside the gene matches: 2.

This clonotype occurred many times. The rearrangement joins TRBV29-1 to TRBJ2-3, with TRBD2 matching 14 bases. With V trimmed by 1 base and J by 2 bases, 5 bases remained unmatched. Germline CDR1 is SQVTM and CDR2 is ANQGSEA. This CDR3 is 17 amino acids long. The CDR3 loop reads CSVEGAGLAGATDTQYF. The DNA of the CDR3 is TGCAGCGTTGAAGGAGCGGGACTAGCGGGAGCCACAGATACGCAGTATTTT.

In its sample, this clonotype was seen many times. The chain employs TRBV28 and TRBJ2-7, with 10 nucleotides matching TRBD2. J lost 2 bases, V lost 3 bases, and 7 bases had no gene match. The CDR3 runs to 16 residues. Looked up from germline, CDR1 is MDHEN and CDR2 is SYDVKM. DNA for the CDR3: TGTGCCAGCAGTTTCCTTCTAGCGGGAGACCCCTACGAGCAGTACTTC. This gives the protein CASSFLLAGDPYEQYF.

The chain recombines TRBV18 with TRBJ1-5, with no clear D. Trimming took 0 bases from V and 4 from J, leaving 16 bases between them. The CDR3 sequence is 17 residues long. Germline CDR1 and CDR2: KGHSH and LQKENI. CDR3 nucleotides: TGTGCCAGCTCACCACCGTCAGGAGGGCGCGGGAATCAGCCCCAGCATTTT. Its protein is CASSPPSGGRGNQPQHF.

The chain combines TRBV5-1 with TRBJ2-1; 10 nucleotides match TRBD2. This CDR3 region has 15 residues. Germline V lookup: CDR1 SGHRS, CDR2 YFSETQ. Unmatched junction bases numbered 6, after V lost 4 bases and J lost 5 bases. CDR3 amino acids: CASSTQREGHNEQFF. CDR3 nucleotides: TGCGCCAGCAGCACCCAGCGGGAGGGCCACAATGAGCAGTTCTTC.

The chain combines TRBV19 with TRBJ1-4; unclear D gene. The germline V gene has CDR1 LNHDA and CDR2 SQIVND (reference sequence). The CDR3 sequence is 15 residues long. V lost 3 bases to trimming and J lost 0 bases, with 8 bases between them. CDR3 region: CASSMVGTTNEKLFF. The DNA for the CDR3 is TGTGCCAGTAGTATGGTCGGGACAACTAATGAAAAACTGTTTTTT.

This clonotype was detected ten times or more. This chain joins TRBV20-1 and TRBJ1-5; 7 bases are a match to TRBD1. The length of the CDR3 is 14 residues. Germline V gene data show CDR1 as DFQATT and CDR2 as SNEGSKA (reference sequence). With 3 bases clipped from V and 6 bases from J, the junction kept 8 bases outside the gene matches. The CDR3, as DNA: TGCAGTGCTAGTTGGAACAGGGGAATTCAGCCCCAGCATTTT. This codes for CSASWNRGIQPQHF.